Each of the 29 T cell receptor beta chains below was sequenced from the same sample in a study of cytomegalovirus exposure and HLA in healthy donors. The PCR ran on 60 Vbeta and 13 Jbeta primers. TCRdb's copy holds only in-frame clones and misses some; the assay was immunoSEQ multiplex PCR. The sample holds about 140,000 clones, approximately 65% seen once. The sequencing input was PBMCs. These receptors were taken from a woman aged 55-69 years in good health and CMV-seronegative.

This chain links TRBV6-1 with TRBJ2-3; TRBD2 matches at 10 bases. V lost 5 bases and J lost 5; bases outside the gene matches: 4. Germline-derived CDR1 and CDR2 are MNHNS and SASEGT. This CDR3 has 14 residues. CDR3 residues: CASSPVAGGDTQYF. CDR3 in DNA: TGTGCCAGCAGTCCCGTAGCGGGGGGAGATACGCAGTATTTT.

The V gene is TRBV19, the J gene TRBJ2-7; 9 bases agree with TRBD1. This CDR3 contains 14 residues. The V and J ends lost 7 bases and 6 bases, in that order; junction bases with no gene match: 10. Per the germline V gene, CDR1 is LNHDA and CDR2 is SQIVND (reference sequence). CDR3 bases: TGTGCCAGTAATCGTGGGGACAGGGTCGGCGAGCAGTACTTC. Encoded protein: CASNRGDRVGEQYF.

V gene TRBV11-2 combines with J gene TRBJ1-6, with a tentative D call TRBD1 (5 bases). The germline V gene encodes CDR1 SGHAT and CDR2 FQNNGV. There are 13 residues in the CDR3. V was trimmed by 2 bases and J by 10 bases, leaving 9 bases between them. This CDR3 is CASSLYRGSPLHF. In DNA form, the CDR3 reads TGTGCCAGCAGCTTATATAGGGGATCACCCCTCCACTTT.

The V call is TRBV27, the J call TRBJ2-1, with a tentative D call TRBD2 (7 bases). Germline CDR1 reads MNHEY; CDR2 reads SMNVEV (reference sequence). V dropped 5 bases and J dropped 8 bases, with 13 bases sitting between them. CDR3 size: 13 residues. In DNA form, the CDR3 reads TGTGCCAGCAGTAGGGGGGGGGTAGATGAGCAGTTCTTC. Amino acid sequence: CASSRGGVDEQFF.

DNA for the CDR3: TGCGCCAGCAGCCAGCCGGGACAGAGAGGCTTCCAAGAGACCCAGTACTTC. Protein: CASSQPGQRGFQETQYF. V is TRBV4-1 and J is TRBJ2-5; TRBD1 aligns across 7 bases. Losses at the gene ends were 3 bases for V and 1 base for J; bases not matched to a gene: 11. CDR3 size: 17 residues. CDR1 MGHRA and CDR2 YSYEKL come from the germline V gene.

The chain links TRBV5-1 to TRBJ2-1, with no clear D. Looked up from germline, CDR1 is SGHRS and CDR2 is YFSETQ. V shed 0 bases and J shed 10 bases, with 17 bases lying between them. This CDR3 is built from 15 residues. The CDR3 is CASSLGALVSQEQFF. The CDR3 DNA sequence: TGCGCCAGCAGCTTGGGGGCTTTGGTATCGCAGGAGCAGTTCTTC.

The CDR3, as DNA: TGTGCCAGTAGTATTAGCGGACAGGGGCCTCCAGATACGCAGTATTTT. Amino acids: CASSISGQGPPDTQYF. V is TRBV19 and J is TRBJ2-3, with TRBD1 matching 9 bases. The V and J ends lost 3 bases and 4 bases, in that order; junction bases with no gene match: 8. The CDR3 loop spans 16 amino acids. Germline-derived CDR1 and CDR2 are LNHDA and SQIVND (reference sequence).

The chain uses TRBV7-2 and TRBJ2-1; 9 bases are a match to TRBD2. J was trimmed by 6 bases and V by 0 bases; bases with no gene match: 6. Germline values: CDR1 SGHTA, CDR2 FQGNSA. This CDR3 is 16 amino acids long. The chain's CDR3 is CASSLAGAGGFNEQFF. Written as DNA, the CDR3 is TGTGCCAGCAGCTTAGCAGGTGCGGGGGGGTTCAATGAGCAGTTCTTC.

The chain couples TRBV10-3 to TRBJ2-5; 7 nucleotides match TRBD1. The end of the DNA fits TRBJ2-7 better, so the J call may be wrong. There are 13 residues in the CDR3. Looked up from germline, CDR1 is ENHRY and CDR2 is SYGVKD. The CDR3, as DNA: TGTGCCACCTCCCGGACAGGAGCCTACGAGCAGTACTTC. This gives the protein CATSRTGAYEQYF.

The chain couples TRBV4-1 to TRBJ2-5; the D is unclear. The J call may be in error: the DNA end matches TRBJ2-7 better. This CDR3 has 12 residues. From germline, CDR1 is MGHRA and CDR2 YSYEKL. CDR3 in DNA: TGCGCCAGCAGCCAAGAGTCCTACGAGCAGTACTTC. This sequence encodes CASSQESYEQYF.

The chain employs TRBV19 and TRBJ2-2; 9 positions agree with TRBD1. This CDR3 is 15 amino acids long. Germline values: CDR1 LNHDA, CDR2 SQIVND (reference sequence). Trimming removed 3 bases from V and 7 bases from J; junction bases left unmatched: 6. The CDR3: CASSIRTGVLGELFF. The CDR3 DNA reads TGTGCCAGTAGTATCAGGACAGGGGTCCTCGGGGAGCTGTTTTTT. The full variable domain, with the rest looked up from reference TRBV19 and TRBJ2-2, is DGGITQSPKYLFRKEGQNVTLSCEQNLNHDAMYWYRQDPGQGLRLIYYSQIVNDFQKGDIAEGYSVSREKKESFPLTVTSAQKNPTAFYLCASSIRTGVLGELFFGEGSRLTVL.

In its sample, this clone was seen a few times. CDR3 loop: CASSLGTGPGGEQFF. The CDR3 DNA follows: TGTGCCAGCAGCTTAGGGACAGGGCCGGGAGGTGAGCAGTTCTTC. V and J are TRBV7-8 and TRBJ2-1; TRBD1 is a possible D gene (8 bases). V lost 1 base, J lost 9 bases, and 16 bases lay in between. The CDR3 spans 15 residues. The germline V gene encodes CDR1 SGHVS and CDR2 FQNEAQ.

This chain uses TRBV6-1 with TRBJ1-4; D is possibly TRBD1 (5 bases). Trimming shortened V by 5 bases and J by 8 bases, and 15 bases separated the two germline ends. From germline, CDR1 is MNHNS and CDR2 SASEGT. The CDR3 runs to 14 residues. CDR3 protein: CASSKTRVREKLFF. The CDR3 nucleotides are TGTGCCAGCAGTAAAACCAGGGTCCGGGAAAAACTGTTTTTT.

This clone is a singleton in its sample. V usage is TRBV2 and J usage is TRBJ1-6; D uncertain. V shed 7 bases and J shed 5 bases, with 12 bases lying between them. This CDR3 region has 14 residues. CDR1 is SNHLY and CDR2 is FYNNEI in the germline V gene. CDR3: CASIEGGHNSPLHF. The CDR3 DNA sequence: TGTGCCAGCATAGAAGGTGGGCATAATTCACCCCTCCACTTT.

The chain links TRBV11-2 to TRBJ2-3, with 12 positions matching TRBD2. Germline V gene data show CDR1 as SGHAT and CDR2 as FQNNGV. This CDR3 is built from 16 residues. With V trimmed by 5 bases and J by 1 base, 4 bases remained unmatched. The CDR3 nucleotides are TGTGCCAGCAGCCCAGGACTAGCGGGGCGCACAGATACGCAGTATTTT. This encodes CASSPGLAGRTDTQYF.

The chain carries TRBV6-1 and TRBJ2-7, with a possible D match to TRBD2 (7 bases). This CDR3 contains 11 residues. Germline V gives CDR1 MNHNS, CDR2 SASEGT. V lost 8 bases, J lost 5 bases, and 10 bases lay in between. The CDR3 here is CASGRGDEQYF. The CDR3 region has the DNA TGTGCCAGCGGGAGGGGGGACGAGCAGTACTTC.

This sequence joins TRBV10-3 and TRBJ2-7; 15 nucleotides align to TRBD2. CDR3 length equals 17 residues. The ends lost 6 bases at V and 0 bases at J; junction bases unmatched: 6. In germline, CDR1 is ENHRY, CDR2 SYGVKD. As DNA, the CDR3 is TGTGCCATCAGGGGGACTAGCGGGGGGATATTCTCCTACGAGCAGTACTTC. Amino acids: CAIRGTSGGIFSYEQYF.

About this clone: Germline is not matched at one junction end, which may reflect a read error. This chain's CDR3 is CAITRGKGQNEQFF. CDR3 nucleotide sequence: TGTGCTATCACAAGGGGGAAGGGACAGAATGAGCAGTTCTTC. The chain links TRBV10-3 to TRBJ2-1; 7 positions match TRBD1. The CDR3 totals 14 residues. Looked up from germline, CDR1 is ENHRY and CDR2 is SYGVKD.

In its sample, this clone was seen a few times. The chain combines TRBV11-3 with TRBJ2-3, with 16 bases identical to TRBD2. With 4 bases clipped from V and 6 bases from J, the junction kept 4 bases outside the gene matches. CDR1 is SGHNT, CDR2 YENEEA, per germline. The CDR3 covers 16 residues. The CDR3 spells CASSSGLAGGLDTQYF. The CDR3 nucleotides are TGTGCCAGCAGCTCGGGACTAGCGGGAGGGCTGGATACGCAGTATTTT. Filled out from reference TRBV11-3 and TRBJ2-3, the complete variable domain reads EAGVVQSPRYKIIEKKQPVAFWCNPISGHNTLYWYLQNLGQGPELLIRYENEEAVDDSQLPKDRFSAERLKGVDSTLKIQPAELGDSAVYLCASSSGLAGGLDTQYFGPGTRLTVL.

The gene calls are TRBV4-2 and TRBJ2-2; 10 bases match TRBD2. Looked up from germline, CDR1 is LGHNA and CDR2 is YNFKEQ. There are 17 residues in the CDR3. The ends lost 1 base at V and 0 bases at J; junction bases unmatched: 2. Here the CDR3 DNA reads TGTGCCAGCAGCCAAGGACTAGCGGGTGCGAACACCGGGGAGCTGTTTTTT. Its protein is CASSQGLAGANTGELFF.

V gene TRBV4-1 combines with J gene TRBJ1-2; TRBD1 might be the D (6 bases). Germline assignment: CDR1 MGHRA and CDR2 YSYEKL. The CDR3 totals 15 residues. Trimming shortened V by 4 bases and J by 3 bases, and 15 bases separated the two germline ends. The CDR3 sequence: CASSPGGGADYGYTF. In DNA form, the CDR3 reads TGCGCCAGCAGCCCGGGCGGGGGGGCTGACTATGGCTACACCTTC.

This clone appeared once. V usage is TRBV10-3 and J usage is TRBJ2-7; 13 nucleotides agree with TRBD2. CDR3 length: 13 amino acids. V lost 8 bases to trimming and J lost 7 bases; unmatched junction nucleotides: 5. In germline, CDR1 is ENHRY, CDR2 SYGVKD. The CDR3, as DNA: TGTGCCATCGGAACTAGCGGGAGGGAAGAGCAGTACTTC. This translates into CAIGTSGREEQYF.

This chain connects TRBV7-2 to TRBJ2-1, with a tentative D call TRBD2 (6 bases). V gave up 1 base and J gave up 8 bases, with 15 bases separating them. Germline loops: CDR1 SGHTA, CDR2 FQGNSA. The CDR3 runs 15 residues. This CDR3 is CASSLVGLLGDEQFF. The CDR3 DNA sequence: TGTGCCAGCAGCTTAGTGGGACTCTTGGGCGATGAGCAGTTCTTC.

The V and J genes are TRBV11-3 and TRBJ2-1, with 9 bases fitting TRBD2. V was clipped by 5 bases and J by 4 bases; unmatched bases: 6. Germline V gene sequence: CDR1 SGHNT, CDR2 YENEEA. This CDR3 contains 15 residues. CDR3 DNA: TGTGCCAGCAGCCCAAGGACTAGCGCGTACAATGAGCAGTTCTTC. It is translated as CASSPRTSAYNEQFF.

This clone has only a few counts. The chain has TRBV5-4 and TRBJ2-5; 11 bases map to TRBD2. The junction had 2 bases not matched to a gene; V was cut back by 3 bases and J by 1 base. There are 15 residues in the CDR3. Per germline, CDR1 SGHNT and CDR2 YYREEE (reference sequence). The DNA for the CDR3 is TGTGCCAGCAGCTCGGGACTAGCGGCCCAAGAGACCCAGTACTTC. It codes for CASSSGLAAQETQYF.

The chain recombines TRBV4-1 with TRBJ1-6, with 12 bases aligning to TRBD1. V was pared by 0 bases and J by 7 bases, with 7 bases of the junction left unmatched. This CDR3 has 18 residues. Germline V gene lookup returns CDR1 MGHRA and CDR2 YSYEKL. This chain's CDR3 is CASSQDGPGQGANSPLHF. CDR3 nucleotide sequence: TGCGCCAGCAGCCAAGACGGCCCGGGACAGGGGGCAAATTCACCCCTCCACTTT.

The chain has TRBV11-2 and TRBJ1-1, with a weak D call TRBD1 (5 bases). V was shortened by 1 base and J by 2 bases, with 11 bases between the two germline ends. CDR1 is SGHAT, CDR2 FQNNGV, per germline. The CDR3 is 15 amino acids. CDR3 coding DNA: TGTGCCAGCAGCTTAGCGGAAGGGGTCAACACTGAAGCTTTCTTT. Residues: CASSLAEGVNTEAFF.

The V and J genes are TRBV4-1 and TRBJ2-7; no reliable D call. Per the germline V gene, CDR1 is MGHRA and CDR2 is YSYEKL. Trimming pared 0 bases from V and 4 bases from J, leaving 10 bases between. There are 14 residues in the CDR3. CDR3: CASSQDLGPYEQYF. CDR3 nucleotides: TGCGCCAGCAGCCAAGATCTTGGGCCTTACGAGCAGTACTTC.

The chain has TRBV5-1 and TRBJ2-3; 8 bases match TRBD2. The CDR3 extends over 15 amino acids. CDR1 and CDR2 (germline): SGHRS, YFSETQ. Germline trimming cut 4 bases from V and 4 bases from J; bases unmatched to any gene: 8. The DNA for the CDR3 is TGCGCCAGCAGCCGGGAGCGGGAGACGGCAGATACGCAGTATTTT. Protein sequence: CASSRERETADTQYF.